The clone carrying this T cell receptor (beta chain) occurred a few times. Assay used: immunoSEQ multiplex PCR; TCRdb lists only in-frame clones, some missing. The sample contains more than 350,000 clones, roughly 90% of which appear only once. This sample is part of a study of blood T cell repertoires in COVID-19. Study as a whole: Acute and convalescent COVID-19 specimens originated in the United States, Italy and Spain. The cDNA or gDNA used as material had been derived from T cells, B-cell-depleted T cells, or PBMCs.

The CDR3 is 12 amino acids. With 6 bases removed from V and 6 bases from J, the gap between germline ends came to 11 bases. Germline CDR1 is MNHEY and CDR2 is SVGEGT. Enrolled during active infection, Seattle patients were then followed longitudinally. Sequencing used peripheral blood. The chain recombines TRBV6-2 or TRBV6-3 with TRBJ1-2; no clear D. The sequence was collected from a woman aged 30 to 39 with COVID-19, enrolled during active disease. DNA of the CDR3: TGTGCCAGCAGCCCCACCGGGGATGGCTACACCTTC. Translating it yields CASSPTGDGYTF.